What follows are 21 T cell receptor beta chains derived from one specimen sequenced in a study of blood T cell repertoires in COVID-19. Here immunoSEQ multiplex PCR was the method, and the copy in TCRdb shows in-frame clones only, minus some. The sample includes approximately 130,000 clones, around three quarters of them seen just once. Sequenced sample: peripheral blood. The source of these receptors is a human donor in a cohort sampled during active COVID-19.

This clone has a single count. The V gene is TRBV2, the J gene TRBJ1-6; TRBD1 aligns across 8 bases. The CDR3 is 14 residues long. Unmatched junction bases numbered 13, after V lost 8 bases and J lost 13 bases. Germline CDR1 and CDR2: SNHLY and FYNNEI. The CDR3 protein is CASGSGTGPSPLHF. CDR3 DNA: TGTGCCAGCGGATCCGGGACAGGACCTTCCCCCCTCCACTTT. Based on the CDR3 plus reference TRBV2 and TRBJ1-6, the full variable domain is EPEVTQTPSHQVTQMGQEVILRCVPISNHLYFYWYRQILGQKVEFLVSFYNNEISEKSEIFDDQFSVERPDGSNFTLKIRSTKLEDSAMYFCASGSGTGPSPLHFGNGTRLTVT.

The V and J genes are TRBV5-5 and TRBJ2-5; D is possibly TRBD1 (5 bases). The ends were cut back, 2 bases at V and 4 bases at J, with 12 bases in the middle. Germline CDR1 and CDR2: SGHKS and YYEKEE (reference sequence). This CDR3 is 14 amino acids long. The CDR3 loop reads CASSFAQGGETQYF. The CDR3 region has the DNA TGTGCCAGCAGCTTTGCCCAGGGCGGAGAGACCCAGTACTTC. The full variable domain, with the rest looked up from reference TRBV5-5 and TRBJ2-5, is DAGVTQSPTHLIKTRGQQVTLRCSPISGHKSVSWYQQVLGQGPQFIFQYYEKEERGRGNFPDRFSARQFPNYSSELNVNALLLGDSALYLCASSFAQGGETQYFGPGTRLLVL.

This clone occurred a few times. The J gene is TRBJ1-5, the V gene TRBV2; 8 bases map to TRBD1. Trimming cost V 6 bases and J 6 bases; bases outside gene matches: 4. Germline V gene data show CDR1 as SNHLY and CDR2 as FYNNEI. CDR3 length equals 13 residues. CDR3 sequence reads: CASSQGASQPQHF. The CDR3 coding sequence is TGTGCCAGCAGCCAGGGGGCCAGTCAGCCCCAGCATTTT.

The chain joins TRBV28 to TRBJ1-2, with 9 bases matching TRBD1. The CDR3 covers 15 residues. J was trimmed by 3 bases and V by 6 bases; bases with no gene match: 8. CDR1 MDHEN and CDR2 SYDVKM come from the germline V gene. CDR3 sequence reads: CASSPGQGLYYGYTF. CDR3 nucleotide sequence: TGTGCCAGCAGCCCGGGACAGGGATTATACTATGGCTACACCTTC.

V usage is TRBV9 and J usage is TRBJ2-2; TRBD1 is a possible D gene (5 bases). Germline CDR1 and CDR2: SGDLS and YYNGEE. Trimming shortened V by 4 bases and J by 10 bases, and 11 bases separated the two germline ends. The CDR3 length is 12 residues. Written as DNA, the CDR3 is TGTGCCAGCAGCAGGACAACGGTGGAGCTGTTTTTT. This encodes CASSRTTVELFF. Full variable domain (remainder filled in from reference TRBV9 and TRBJ2-2): DSGVTQTPKHLITATGQRVTLRCSPRSGDLSVYWYQQSLDQGLQFLIQYYNGEERAKGNILERFSAQQFPDLHSELNLSSLELGDSALYFCASSRTTVELFFGEGSRLTVL.

The chain employs TRBV7-6 and TRBJ1-2; D call uncertain. V lost 3 bases and J 5 bases, leaving 16 bases between the germline ends. CDR1 SGHVS and CDR2 FNYEAQ come from the germline V gene. This CDR3 is 15 amino acids long. CDR3 sequence (DNA): TGTGCCAGCAGCTTGGCCCCCGGGATCTTATATGGCTACACCTTC. Translating it yields CASSLAPGILYGYTF.

This clone was counted a single time. This chain joins TRBV11-3 and TRBJ2-1; 7 nucleotides align to TRBD2. Germline trimming cut 1 base from V and 9 bases from J; bases unmatched to any gene: 6. Germline CDR1 is SGHNT and CDR2 is YENEEA. The CDR3 runs 14 residues. Here the CDR3 reads CASSLGGEGGEQFF. Here the CDR3 DNA reads TGTGCCAGCAGCTTAGGGGGGGAGGGTGGTGAGCAGTTCTTC. The full variable domain, with the rest looked up from reference TRBV11-3 and TRBJ2-1, is EAGVVQSPRYKIIEKKQPVAFWCNPISGHNTLYWYLQNLGQGPELLIRYENEEAVDDSQLPKDRFSAERLKGVDSTLKIQPAELGDSAVYLCASSLGGEGGEQFFGPGTRLTVL.

The CDR3 loop is CASSSGQGVPAFDQPQHF. DNA for the CDR3: TGTGCCAGCAGTAGCGGACAGGGGGTCCCTGCATTCGATCAGCCCCAGCATTTT. J is TRBJ1-5 and V is TRBV6-4, with 10 positions matching TRBD1. The CDR3 has 18 amino acids. Germline loops: CDR1 MRHNA, CDR2 SNTAGT. J lost 5 bases, V lost 5 bases, and 15 bases had no gene match.

The V and J genes are TRBV4-2 and TRBJ2-2; D is perhaps TRBD1 (5 bases). Germline V CDR1 and CDR2: LGHNA, YNFKEQ. Trimming pared 1 base from V and 3 bases from J, leaving 12 bases between. The CDR3 is 16 residues long. CDR3 loop: CASSQVWGTDTGELFF. The CDR3 bases are TGTGCCAGCAGCCAAGTATGGGGCACGGACACCGGGGAGCTGTTTTTT.

The rearrangement joins TRBV9 to TRBJ2-7; 8 bases are a match to TRBD2. Germline trimming cut 7 bases from V and 5 bases from J; bases unmatched to any gene: 11. Germline V lookup: CDR1 SGDLS, CDR2 YYNGEE. The CDR3 length is 14 residues. CDR3 residues: CASGPGGGVDEQYF. The CDR3 nucleotides read TGTGCCAGCGGACCCGGGGGGGGCGTCGACGAGCAGTACTTC.

This chain links TRBV5-1 with TRBJ2-5; maybe TRBD2 (5 bases). V was trimmed by 2 bases and J by 5 bases, leaving 10 bases between them. Germline lookup yields CDR1 SGHRS and CDR2 YFSETQ. The CDR3 has 13 residues. The CDR3 loop reads CASSFRSGETQYF. The CDR3 DNA sequence: TGCGCCAGCAGCTTTCGGTCGGGGGAGACCCAGTACTTC.

The rearrangement links TRBV6-5 to TRBJ2-1, with D perhaps TRBD1 (6 bases). CDR1 and CDR2 from the germline V gene are MNHEY and SVGAGI. There are 13 residues in the CDR3. Deletions cut 7 bases from V and 4 bases from J, with 11 bases between. The CDR3 coding sequence is TGTGCCAGCACTCTGGACAGATACAATGAGCAGTTCTTC. It specifies CASTLDRYNEQFF.

This clone was found a few times. This chain uses TRBV3-1 (or the pseudogene TRBV3-2) with TRBJ1-1, with TRBD1 identical over 8 bases. Germline CDR1 is LGHDT and CDR2 is YNNKEL (reference sequence). Trimming at V came to 6 bases and at J to 0 bases, leaving 6 bases not matched to a gene. The CDR3 has 15 residues. The CDR3: CASRGQGGMNTEAFF. Written as DNA, the CDR3 is TGTGCCAGCAGAGGACAGGGTGGAATGAACACTGAAGCTTTCTTT.

V gene TRBV11-2 combines with J gene TRBJ1-2, with 7 positions matching TRBD1. Germline CDR1 reads SGHAT; CDR2 reads FQNNGV. There are 14 residues in the CDR3. V lost 5 bases and J lost 5; bases outside the gene matches: 8. The DNA of the CDR3 is TGTGCCAGCAGCCCCCTCAGGGGGAAATATGGCTACACCTTC. Protein product: CASSPLRGKYGYTF.

This rearrangement joins TRBV5-4 to TRBJ2-1; TRBD1 aligns across 7 bases. Germline CDR1 and CDR2: SGHNT and YYREEE (reference sequence). The V gene end was trimmed by 4 bases and the J gene end by 8 bases; junction bases not matched to a gene: 6. The CDR3 covers 13 residues. CDR3 protein: CASSDSQGDEQFF. CDR3 nucleotides: TGTGCCAGCAGCGATAGCCAGGGGGATGAGCAGTTCTTC. The variable domain in full, with the rest retrieved from reference TRBV5-4 and TRBJ2-1, is ETGVTQSPTHLIKTRGQQVTLRCSSQSGHNTVSWYQQALGQGPQFIFQYYREEENGRGNFPPRFSGLQFPNYSSELNVNALELDDSALYLCASSDSQGDEQFFGPGTRLTVL.

The table lists this clone with many counts. The chain combines TRBV2 with TRBJ2-5; 7 bases map to TRBD1. V lost 4 bases to trimming and J lost 9 bases; unmatched junction nucleotides: 5. Per the germline V gene, CDR1 is SNHLY and CDR2 is FYNNEI. This CDR3 region has 12 residues. CDR3 protein: CASSGTDRAQYF. For the CDR3, the DNA is TGTGCCAGCAGTGGGACCGACAGGGCCCAGTACTTC.

The V call is TRBV18, the J call TRBJ2-6; 9 positions match TRBD1. V dropped 2 bases and J dropped 2; count of bases not matched to a gene: 13. The CDR3 runs 20 residues. Germline V gene data show CDR1 as KGHSH and CDR2 as LQKENI. CDR3 amino acids: CASSPSRSRTGVTGANVLTF. The CDR3, as DNA: TGTGCCAGCTCACCATCACGTTCCCGGACAGGGGTTACTGGGGCCAACGTCCTGACTTTC.

The gene calls are TRBV7-9 and TRBJ2-7; 8 bases are a match to TRBD1. Per the germline V gene, CDR1 is SEHNR and CDR2 is FQNEAQ (reference sequence). CDR3 length: 14 amino acids. The V and J ends lost 1 base and 4 bases, in that order; junction bases with no gene match: 3. CDR3 amino acids: CASSLGRGQYEQYF. For the CDR3, the DNA is TGTGCCAGCAGCTTAGGCAGGGGGCAGTACGAGCAGTACTTC.

The chain combines TRBV4-2 with TRBJ2-7; TRBD1 aligns across 9 bases. Unmatched junction bases numbered 6, after V lost 0 bases and J lost 6 bases. Germline CDR1 and CDR2: LGHNA and YNFKEQ. The CDR3 is 15 amino acids. The CDR3 loop reads CASSQDGTGFSEQYF. Here the CDR3 DNA reads TGTGCCAGCAGCCAAGACGGGACAGGGTTCAGCGAGCAGTACTTC.

The CDR3 region has the DNA TGTGCCAGCAGCCTACTAGGAGTAACCGAGCAGTACTTC. It is translated as CASSLLGVTEQYF. J is TRBJ2-7 and V is TRBV11-3, with D tentatively TRBD2 (5 bases). V was cut by 5 bases and J by 6 bases, with 14 bases left in between. Per germline, CDR1 SGHNT and CDR2 YENEEA. CDR3 length: 13 amino acids. Based on the CDR3 plus reference TRBV11-3 and TRBJ2-7, the full variable domain is EAGVVQSPRYKIIEKKQPVAFWCNPISGHNTLYWYLQNLGQGPELLIRYENEEAVDDSQLPKDRFSAERLKGVDSTLKIQPAELGDSAVYLCASSLLGVTEQYFGPGTRLTVT.

The J gene is TRBJ2-7, the V gene TRBV3-1 (or the pseudogene TRBV3-2); 15 bases match TRBD2. V shed 1 base and J 1 base; nucleotides not matched to a gene: 8. The length of the CDR3 is 19 residues. Germline loops: CDR1 LGHDT, CDR2 YNNKEL (reference sequence). CDR3 bases: TGTGCCAGCAGCCAAGCGGGGACTAGCGGGGGGTTTTTTTCCTACGAGCAGTACTTC. Protein: CASSQAGTSGGFFSYEQYF.